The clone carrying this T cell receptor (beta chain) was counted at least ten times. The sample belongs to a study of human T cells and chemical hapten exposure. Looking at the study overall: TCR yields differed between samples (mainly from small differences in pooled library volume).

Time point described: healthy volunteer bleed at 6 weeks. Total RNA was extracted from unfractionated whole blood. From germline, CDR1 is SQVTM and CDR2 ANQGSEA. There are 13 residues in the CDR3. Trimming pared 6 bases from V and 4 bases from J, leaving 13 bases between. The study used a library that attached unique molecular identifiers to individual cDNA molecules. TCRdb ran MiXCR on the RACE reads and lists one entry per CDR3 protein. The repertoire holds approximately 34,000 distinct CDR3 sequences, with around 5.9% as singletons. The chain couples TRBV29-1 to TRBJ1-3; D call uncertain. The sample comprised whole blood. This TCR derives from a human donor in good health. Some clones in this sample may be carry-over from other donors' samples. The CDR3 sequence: CSVSGVPGNTIYF. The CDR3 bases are TGCAGCGTGTCCGGTGTGCCCGGAAACACCATATATTTT.